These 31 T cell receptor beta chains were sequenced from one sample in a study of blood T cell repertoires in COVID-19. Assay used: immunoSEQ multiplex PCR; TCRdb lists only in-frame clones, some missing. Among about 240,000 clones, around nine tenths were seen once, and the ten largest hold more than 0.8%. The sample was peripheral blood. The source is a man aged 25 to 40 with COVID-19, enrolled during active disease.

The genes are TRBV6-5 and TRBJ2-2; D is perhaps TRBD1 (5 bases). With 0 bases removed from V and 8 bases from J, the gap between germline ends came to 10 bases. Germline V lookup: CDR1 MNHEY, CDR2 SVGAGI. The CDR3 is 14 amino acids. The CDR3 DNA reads TGTGCCAGCAGTTACTCGGCAGGGTTTGGGGAGCTGTTTTTT. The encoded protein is CASSYSAGFGELFF.

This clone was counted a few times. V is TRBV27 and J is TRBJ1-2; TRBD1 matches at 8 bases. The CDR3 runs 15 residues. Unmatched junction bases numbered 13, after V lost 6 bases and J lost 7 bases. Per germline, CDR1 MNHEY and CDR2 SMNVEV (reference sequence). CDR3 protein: CASRYLGQGYSGYTF. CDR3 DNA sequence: TGTGCCAGCAGGTACCTTGGACAGGGTTACTCTGGCTACACCTTC.

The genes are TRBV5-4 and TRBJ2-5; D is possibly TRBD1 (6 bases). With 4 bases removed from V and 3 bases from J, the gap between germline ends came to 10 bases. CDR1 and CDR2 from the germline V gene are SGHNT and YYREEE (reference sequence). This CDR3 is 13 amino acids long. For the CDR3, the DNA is TGTGCCAGCAGCCTCGACAGGAAAGAGACCCAGTACTTC. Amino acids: CASSLDRKETQYF.

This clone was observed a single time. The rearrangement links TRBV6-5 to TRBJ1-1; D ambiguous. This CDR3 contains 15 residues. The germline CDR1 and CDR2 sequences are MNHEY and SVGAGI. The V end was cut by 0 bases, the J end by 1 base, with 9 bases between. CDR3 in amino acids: CASSYSRRRNTEAFF. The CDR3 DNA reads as TGTGCCAGCAGTTACTCGAGGAGAAGGAACACTGAAGCTTTCTTT.

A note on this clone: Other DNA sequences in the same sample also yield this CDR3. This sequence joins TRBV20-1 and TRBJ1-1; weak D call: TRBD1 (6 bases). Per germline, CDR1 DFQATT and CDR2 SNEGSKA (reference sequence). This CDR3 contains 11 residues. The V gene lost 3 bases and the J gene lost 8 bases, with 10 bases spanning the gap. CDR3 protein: CSASSGHEAFF. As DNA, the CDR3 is TGCAGTGCTAGTTCGGGACACGAAGCTTTCTTT.

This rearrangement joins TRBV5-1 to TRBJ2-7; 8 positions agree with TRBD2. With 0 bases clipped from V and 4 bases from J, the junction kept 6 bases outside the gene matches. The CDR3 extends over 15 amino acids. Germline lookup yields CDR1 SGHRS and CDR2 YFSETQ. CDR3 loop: CASSLAGGVFYEQYF. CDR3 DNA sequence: TGCGCCAGCAGCTTGGCCGGGGGGGTTTTTTACGAGCAGTACTTC.

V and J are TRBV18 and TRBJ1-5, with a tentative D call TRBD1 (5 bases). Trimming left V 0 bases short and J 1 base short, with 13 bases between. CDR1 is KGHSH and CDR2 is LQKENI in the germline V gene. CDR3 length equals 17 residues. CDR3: CASSPPGGAGSNQPQHF. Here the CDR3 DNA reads TGTGCCAGCTCACCACCGGGAGGGGCTGGGAGCAATCAGCCCCAGCATTTT.

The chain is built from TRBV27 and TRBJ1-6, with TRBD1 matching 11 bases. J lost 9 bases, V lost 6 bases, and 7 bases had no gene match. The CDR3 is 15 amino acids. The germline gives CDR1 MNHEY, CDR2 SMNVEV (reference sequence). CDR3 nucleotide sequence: TGTGCCAGCAGGCCCCCGGGACAGGGGGTTTCACCCCTCCACTTT. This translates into CASRPPGQGVSPLHF.

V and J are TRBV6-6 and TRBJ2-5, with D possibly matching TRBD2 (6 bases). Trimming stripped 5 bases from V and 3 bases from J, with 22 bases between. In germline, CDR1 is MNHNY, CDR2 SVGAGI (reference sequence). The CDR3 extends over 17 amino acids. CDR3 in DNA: TGTGCCAGCAGTCGGGATTGGAGGACTACCACAAAAGAGACCCAGTACTTC. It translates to CASSRDWRTTTKETQYF.

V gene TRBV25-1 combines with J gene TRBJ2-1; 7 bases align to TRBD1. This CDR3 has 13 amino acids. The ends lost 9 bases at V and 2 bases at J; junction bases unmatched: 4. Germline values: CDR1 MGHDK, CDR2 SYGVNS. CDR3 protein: CASRDSTYNEQFF. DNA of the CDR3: TGTGCCAGTAGGGACAGTACCTACAATGAGCAGTTCTTC.

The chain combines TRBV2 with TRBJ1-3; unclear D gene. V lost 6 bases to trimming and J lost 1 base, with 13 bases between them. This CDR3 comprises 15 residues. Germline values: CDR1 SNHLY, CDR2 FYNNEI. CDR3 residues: CASSEAGLSGNTIYF. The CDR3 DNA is TGTGCCAGCAGCGAGGCGGGCCTATCTGGAAACACCATATATTTT. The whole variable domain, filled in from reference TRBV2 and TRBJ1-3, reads EPEVTQTPSHQVTQMGQEVILRCVPISNHLYFYWYRQILGQKVEFLVSFYNNEISEKSEIFDDQFSVERPDGSNFTLKIRSTKLEDSAMYFCASSEAGLSGNTIYFGEGSWLTVV.

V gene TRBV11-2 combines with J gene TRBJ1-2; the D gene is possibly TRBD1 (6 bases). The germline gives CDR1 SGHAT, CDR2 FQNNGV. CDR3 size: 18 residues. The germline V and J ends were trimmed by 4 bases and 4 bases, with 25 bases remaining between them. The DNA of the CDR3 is TGTGCCAGCAGCTCCCTAGTGGGCTCGGGGGGCCGTGGCTATGGCTACACCTTC. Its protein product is CASSSLVGSGGRGYGYTF.

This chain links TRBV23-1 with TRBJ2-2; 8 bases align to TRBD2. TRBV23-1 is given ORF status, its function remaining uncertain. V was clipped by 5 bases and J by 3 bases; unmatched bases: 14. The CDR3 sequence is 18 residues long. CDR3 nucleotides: TGCGCCAGCAGTTTAAAGGCGGGGGGAGGGGCGGACACCGGGGAGCTGTTTTTT. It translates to CASSLKAGGGADTGELFF.

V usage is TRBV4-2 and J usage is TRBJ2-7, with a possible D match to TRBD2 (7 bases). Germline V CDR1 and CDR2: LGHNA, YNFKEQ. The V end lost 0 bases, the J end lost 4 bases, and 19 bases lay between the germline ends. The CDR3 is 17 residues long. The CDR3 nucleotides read TGTGCCAGCAGCCAAGAGGGGACTACAGGGTCTGTTTACGAGCAGTACTTC. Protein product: CASSQEGTTGSVYEQYF.

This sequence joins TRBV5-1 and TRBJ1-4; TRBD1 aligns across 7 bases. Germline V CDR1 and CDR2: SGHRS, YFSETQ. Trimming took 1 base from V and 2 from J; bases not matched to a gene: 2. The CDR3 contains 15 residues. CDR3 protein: CASSLWGQTNEKLFF. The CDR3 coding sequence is TGCGCCAGCAGCTTGTGGGGACAGACTAATGAAAAACTGTTTTTT. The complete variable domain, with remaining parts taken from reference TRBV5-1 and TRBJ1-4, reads KAGVTQTPRYLIKTRGQQVTLSCSPISGHRSVSWYQQTPGQGLQFLFEYFSETQRNKGNFPGRFSGRQFSNSRSEMNVSTLELGDSALYLCASSLWGQTNEKLFFGSGTQLSVL.

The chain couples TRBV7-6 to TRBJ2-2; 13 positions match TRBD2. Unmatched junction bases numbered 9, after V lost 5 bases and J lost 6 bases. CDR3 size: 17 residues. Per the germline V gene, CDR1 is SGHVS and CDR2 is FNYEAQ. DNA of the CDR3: TGTGCCAGCAGCACCCTAAAGACTAGCGGGGGGCCCGGGGAGCTGTTTTTT. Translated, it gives CASSTLKTSGGPGELFF.

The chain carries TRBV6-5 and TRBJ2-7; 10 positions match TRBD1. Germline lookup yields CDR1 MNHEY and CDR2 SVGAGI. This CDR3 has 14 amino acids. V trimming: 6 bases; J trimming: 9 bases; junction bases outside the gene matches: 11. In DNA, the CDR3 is TGTGCCAGCAGAGTCCGACAGGGGGCCGATGGGCAGTACTTC. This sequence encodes CASRVRQGADGQYF.

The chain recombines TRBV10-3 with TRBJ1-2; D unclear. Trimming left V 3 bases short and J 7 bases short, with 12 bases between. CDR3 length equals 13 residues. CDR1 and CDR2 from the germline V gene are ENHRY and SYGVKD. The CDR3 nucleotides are TGTGCCATCAGTGACCGACCCGAGGGTGGCTACACCTTC. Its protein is CAISDRPEGGYTF.

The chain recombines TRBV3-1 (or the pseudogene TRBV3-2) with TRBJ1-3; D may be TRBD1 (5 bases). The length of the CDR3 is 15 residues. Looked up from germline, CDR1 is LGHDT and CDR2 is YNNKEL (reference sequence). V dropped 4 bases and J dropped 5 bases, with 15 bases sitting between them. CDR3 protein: CASSLGASRRNTIYF. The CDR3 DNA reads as TGTGCCAGCAGCCTAGGGGCCTCTCGCCGAAACACCATATATTTT.

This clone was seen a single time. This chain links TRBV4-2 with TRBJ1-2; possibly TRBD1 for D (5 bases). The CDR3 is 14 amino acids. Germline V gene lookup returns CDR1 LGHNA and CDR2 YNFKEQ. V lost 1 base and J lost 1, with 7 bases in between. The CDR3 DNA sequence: TGTGCCAGCAGCCAAGTCGGGGGTAACTATGGCTACACCTTC. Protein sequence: CASSQVGGNYGYTF.

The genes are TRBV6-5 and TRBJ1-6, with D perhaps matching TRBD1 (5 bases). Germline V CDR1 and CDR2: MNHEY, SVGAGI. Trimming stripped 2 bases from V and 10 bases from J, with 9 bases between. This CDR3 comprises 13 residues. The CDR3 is CASSYGGGSPLHF. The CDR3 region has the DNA TGTGCCAGCAGTTACGGGGGGGGGTCACCCCTCCACTTT.

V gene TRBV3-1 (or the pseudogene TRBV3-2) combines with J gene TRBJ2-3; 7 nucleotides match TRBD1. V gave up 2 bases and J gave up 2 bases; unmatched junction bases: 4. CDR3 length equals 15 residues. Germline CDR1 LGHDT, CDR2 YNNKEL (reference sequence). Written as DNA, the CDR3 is TGTGCCAGCAGCCAAATGGGACAGTTCACAGATACGCAGTATTTT. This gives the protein CASSQMGQFTDTQYF.

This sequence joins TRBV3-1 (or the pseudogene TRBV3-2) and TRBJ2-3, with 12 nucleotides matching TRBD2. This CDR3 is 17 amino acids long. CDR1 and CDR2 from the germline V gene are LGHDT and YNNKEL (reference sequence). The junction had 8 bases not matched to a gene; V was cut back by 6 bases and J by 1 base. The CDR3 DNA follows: TGTGCCAGCAGGAGGGCTAGCGGGGGGGCCGGCACAGATACGCAGTATTTT. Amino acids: CASRRASGGAGTDTQYF.

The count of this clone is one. The CDR3 DNA reads as TGCGCCAGCAGCCCTAGGACAGGGACGAACACTGAAGCTTTCTTT. Amino acid sequence: CASSPRTGTNTEAFF. V is TRBV5-1 and J is TRBJ1-1; 8 bases map to TRBD1. V gave up 4 bases and J gave up 1 base; unmatched junction bases: 6. CDR3 length: 15 amino acids. CDR1 and CDR2 from the germline V gene are SGHRS and YFSETQ.

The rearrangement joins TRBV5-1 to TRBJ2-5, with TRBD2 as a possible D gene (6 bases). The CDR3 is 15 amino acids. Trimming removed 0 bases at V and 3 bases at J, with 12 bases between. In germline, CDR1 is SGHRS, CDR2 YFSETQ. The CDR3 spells CASSLVRGKEETQYF. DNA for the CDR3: TGCGCCAGCAGCTTGGTACGGGGGAAAGAAGAGACCCAGTACTTC.

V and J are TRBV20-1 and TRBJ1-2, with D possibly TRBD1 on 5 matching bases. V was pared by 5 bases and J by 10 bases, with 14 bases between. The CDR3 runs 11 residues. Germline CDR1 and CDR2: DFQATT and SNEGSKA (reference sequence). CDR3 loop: CSALSQGTYTF. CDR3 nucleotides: TGCAGTGCTCTCTCGCAGGGAACCTACACCTTC.

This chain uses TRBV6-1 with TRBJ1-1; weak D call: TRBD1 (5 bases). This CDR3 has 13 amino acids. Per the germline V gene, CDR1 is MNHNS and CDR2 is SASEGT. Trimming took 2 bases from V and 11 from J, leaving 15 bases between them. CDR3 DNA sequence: TGTGCCAGCAGTGAATCGGGGGGACTTGAGGCTTTCTTT. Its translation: CASSESGGLEAFF.

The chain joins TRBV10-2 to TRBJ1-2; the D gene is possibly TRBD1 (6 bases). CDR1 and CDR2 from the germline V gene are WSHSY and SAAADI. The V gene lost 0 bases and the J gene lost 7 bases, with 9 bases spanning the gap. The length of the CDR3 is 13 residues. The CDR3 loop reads CASSESAGAGYTF. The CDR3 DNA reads TGCGCCAGCAGTGAGTCGGCAGGGGCTGGCTACACCTTC.

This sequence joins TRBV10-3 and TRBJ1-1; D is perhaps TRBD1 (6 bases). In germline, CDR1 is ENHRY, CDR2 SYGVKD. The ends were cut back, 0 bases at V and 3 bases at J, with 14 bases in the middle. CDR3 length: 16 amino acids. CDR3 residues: CAISESQGRKDTEAFF. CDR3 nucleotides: TGTGCCATCAGTGAGTCGCAGGGGAGAAAGGACACTGAAGCTTTCTTT.

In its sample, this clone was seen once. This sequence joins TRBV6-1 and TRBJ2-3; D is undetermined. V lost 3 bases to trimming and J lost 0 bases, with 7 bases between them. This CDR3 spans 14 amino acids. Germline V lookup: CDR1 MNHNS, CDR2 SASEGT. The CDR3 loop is CASSDLRSTDTQYF. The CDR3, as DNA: TGTGCCAGCAGTGATCTGAGGAGCACAGATACGCAGTATTTT.

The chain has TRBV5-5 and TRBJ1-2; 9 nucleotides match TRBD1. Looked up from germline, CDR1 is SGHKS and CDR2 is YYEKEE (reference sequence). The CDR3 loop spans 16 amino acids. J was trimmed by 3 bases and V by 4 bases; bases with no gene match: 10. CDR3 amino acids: CASSPRGQGLYYGYTF. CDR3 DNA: TGTGCCAGCAGCCCACGGGGACAGGGCCTTTACTATGGCTACACCTTC.